The 20 T cell receptor beta chains reported below all come from one sample, sequenced in a study of CD8 T cells in Susac syndrome. The RNA, about 0.45 to 1 ug, was put through reverse transcription using random hexamers. TCRdb recomputed calls from the immunoSEQ multiplex PCR reads with MiXCR, one row per CDR3 protein. The sample includes around 200,000 distinct CDR3 sequences, roughly 94% of them seen just once. Sequencing was done on a sample of CD4+ T cells from PBMCs. The receptor source for this set is a human donor with multiple sclerosis.

V and J are TRBV3-1 and TRBJ2-2; no clear D. The V end lost 0 bases, the J end lost 5 bases, and 7 bases lay between the germline ends. CDR1 is LGHDT and CDR2 is YNNKEL in the germline V gene (reference sequence). The CDR3 totals 14 residues. As DNA, the CDR3 is TGTGCCAGCAGCCAAGACCTCACGACCGGGGAGCTGTTTTTT. It is translated as CASSQDLTTGELFF.

J is TRBJ2-2 and V is TRBV12-5; a possible D gene is TRBD2 (5 bases). The ends were cut back, 0 bases at V and 7 bases at J, with 9 bases in the middle. The CDR3 is made up of 14 amino acids. Germline-derived CDR1 and CDR2 are LGHNT and FRNRAP. The CDR3, as DNA: TGTGCTAGTGGTTTGGTCTTGGGAGTCGGGGAGCTGTTTTTT. This gives the protein CASGLVLGVGELFF.

The count of this clonotype is one. The chain combines TRBV2 with TRBJ2-4; D may be TRBD2 (5 bases). The CDR3 is 16 amino acids. V was trimmed by 2 bases and J by 8 bases, leaving 19 bases between them. The germline V gene has CDR1 SNHLY and CDR2 FYNNEI. The CDR3 DNA follows: TGTGCCAGCAGTGAACGGGCCCTTGGCTCCGGGGACATTCAGTACTTC. Translation: CASSERALGSGDIQYF.

V usage is TRBV2 and J usage is TRBJ2-3, with 15 bases aligning to TRBD2. In germline, CDR1 is SNHLY, CDR2 FYNNEI. J lost 0 bases, V lost 7 bases, and 11 bases had no gene match. The CDR3 has 19 residues. The CDR3 nucleotides read TGTGCCAGCACGCTCTTACCGGGACTAGCGGGGGGCAGCACAGATACGCAGTATTTT. This sequence encodes CASTLLPGLAGGSTDTQYF.

V gene TRBV10-3 combines with J gene TRBJ1-6; D gene unclear. Trimming took off 2 bases at V and 8 bases at J, with 7 bases between the two ends. The CDR3 consists of 13 residues. Germline V gene sequence: CDR1 ENHRY, CDR2 SYGVKD. The CDR3 bases are TGTGCCATCAGTGAGGAGTGGGATTCACCCCTCCACTTT. Translation gives CAISEEWDSPLHF.

In this sample, this clonotype turned up once. The chain employs TRBV6-1 and TRBJ2-1, with 9 bases matching TRBD2. The CDR3 has 15 residues. Germline V lookup: CDR1 MNHNS, CDR2 SASEGT. Germline trimming cut 4 bases from V and 8 bases from J; bases unmatched to any gene: 9. CDR3 DNA sequence: TGTGCCAGCAGTGCGAGCGGGGGGCCGCAGGATGAGCAGTTCTTC. It specifies CASSASGGPQDEQFF.

This chain uses TRBV7-8 with TRBJ1-5; D is perhaps TRBD1 (5 bases). Germline assignment: CDR1 SGHVS and CDR2 FQNEAQ. Trimming removed 7 bases from V and 0 bases from J, with 16 bases in between. The CDR3 runs to 16 residues. The CDR3 DNA reads TGTGCCAGCACCACGTTATCAGGGTATAGCAATCAGCCCCAGCATTTT. It translates to CASTTLSGYSNQPQHF.

This clonotype is a singleton in its sample. The chain combines TRBV2 with TRBJ1-1; D remains ambiguous. The CDR3 length is 14 residues. V shed 3 bases and J shed 7 bases, with 15 bases lying between them. CDR1 and CDR2 from the germline V gene are SNHLY and FYNNEI. The CDR3 coding sequence is TGTGCCAGCAGTGATCGGGCAGCCCGTTATGAAGCTTTCTTT. This sequence encodes CASSDRAARYEAFF.

V and J are TRBV12-3 or TRBV12-4 and TRBJ1-2; D is undetermined. This CDR3 region has 12 residues. V gave up 5 bases and J gave up 2 bases, with 6 bases separating them. The CDR3 DNA reads TGTGCCAGCAGTAATACCAACTATGGCTACACCTTC. This sequence encodes CASSNTNYGYTF.

This chain links TRBV29-1 with TRBJ2-7; D is unresolved. CDR1 and CDR2 (germline): SQVTM, ANQGSEA. CDR3 length: 12 amino acids. Trimming left V 4 bases short and J 2 bases short, with 9 bases between. The CDR3 reads CSVGLTPYEQYF. In nucleotides, the CDR3 is TGCAGCGTTGGATTGACCCCCTACGAGCAGTACTTC.

The chain recombines TRBV7-3 with TRBJ1-2; maybe TRBD1 (6 bases). The CDR3 has 13 residues. Germline assignment: CDR1 SGHTA and CDR2 FQGTGA. Trimming took off 2 bases at V and 4 bases at J, with 8 bases between the two ends. CDR3: CASSLLTGYGYTF. Here the CDR3 DNA reads TGTGCCAGCAGCTTATTGACAGGCTATGGCTACACCTTC.

The chain is built from TRBV4-2 and TRBJ2-1; D is uncertain. The CDR3 spans 17 residues. V was pared by 0 bases and J by 5 bases, with 17 bases between. Looked up from germline, CDR1 is LGHNA and CDR2 is YNFKEQ. As DNA, the CDR3 is TGTGCCAGCAGCCAAGATGAGGCTGGCGAACTCAACAATGAGCAGTTCTTC. Translation gives CASSQDEAGELNNEQFF.

This rearrangement joins TRBV9 to TRBJ2-7; 8 nucleotides agree with TRBD2. V was pared by 0 bases and J by 0 bases, with 11 bases of the junction left unmatched. Germline assignment: CDR1 SGDLS and CDR2 YYNGEE. This CDR3 has 18 residues. This CDR3 reads CASSVAASGLATSYEQYF. CDR3 sequence (DNA): TGTGCCAGCAGCGTAGCGGCTAGCGGGCTGGCAACCTCCTACGAGCAGTACTTC.

The chain has TRBV15 and TRBJ1-2; D gene ambiguous. CDR3 length equals 16 residues. Germline V lookup: CDR1 LNHNV, CDR2 YYDKDF (reference sequence). The V and J ends lost 0 bases and 4 bases respectively, with 15 bases between them. The CDR3 bases are TGTGCCACCAGCAGAGATCAGGCGACAACCAGCTATGGCTACACCTTC. It specifies CATSRDQATTSYGYTF.

The CDR3 nucleotides read TGTGCCAGCAGCCAAGGGCCACACGTGGATACGCAGTATTTT. Translated: CASSQGPHVDTQYF. This rearrangement joins TRBV3-1 to TRBJ2-3; no firm D call. The V gene lost 1 base and the J gene lost 6 bases, with 11 bases spanning the gap. There are 14 residues in the CDR3. Germline V lookup: CDR1 LGHDT, CDR2 YNNKEL (reference sequence).

The V call is TRBV25-1, the J call TRBJ2-7, with no clear D. Germline V lookup: CDR1 MGHDK, CDR2 SYGVNS. The germline V and J ends were trimmed by 5 bases and 3 bases, with 2 bases remaining between them. The CDR3 is 10 amino acids. In DNA form, the CDR3 reads TGTGCCAGCAGTTACTACGAGCAGTACGTC. Amino acid sequence: CASSYYEQYV.

This sequence joins TRBV15 and TRBJ2-5, with TRBD1 as a possible D gene (6 bases). CDR3 size: 14 residues. The germline V gene encodes CDR1 LNHNV and CDR2 YYDKDF (reference sequence). Trimming removed 2 bases from V and 2 bases from J, with 9 bases in between. The CDR3 sequence: CATSRNGQQETQYF. CDR3 in DNA: TGTGCCACCAGCAGAAACGGACAGCAAGAGACCCAGTACTTC.

The V and J genes are TRBV20-1 and TRBJ1-6, with 9 bases that match TRBD1. This CDR3 has 15 residues. V shed 2 bases, J shed 7 bases, and the junction held 6 bases outside the gene matches. Germline CDR1 DFQATT, CDR2 SNEGSKA (reference sequence). This chain's CDR3 is CSARPGTGPNSPLHF. CDR3 sequence (DNA): TGCAGTGCTAGACCCGGGACAGGGCCAAATTCACCCCTCCACTTT.

The gene calls are TRBV30 and TRBJ1-2; a weak D match, TRBD1 (6 bases). Trimming took off 0 bases at V and 5 bases at J, with 13 bases between the two ends. CDR1 and CDR2 from the germline V gene are GTSNPN and SVGIG (reference sequence). The CDR3 spans 14 residues. Here the CDR3 DNA reads TGTGCCTGGAGTGTACAGGGTTCAGCGTATGGCTACACCTTC. Its translation is CAWSVQGSAYGYTF.

The rearrangement joins TRBV29-1 to TRBJ1-2; the D gene is possibly TRBD1 (5 bases). There are 14 residues in the CDR3. Germline V gene data show CDR1 as SQVTM and CDR2 as ANQGSEA. V lost 1 base and J lost 0, with 9 bases in between. CDR3 in amino acids: CSVEGQPSNYGYTF. CDR3 DNA: TGCAGCGTTGAAGGACAGCCGTCTAACTATGGCTACACCTTC.